Listed here is a single T cell receptor beta chain. The antigen is unknown. The same CDR3 can be traced to other DNA sequences in this sample. These data originate in a study of cytomegalovirus exposure and HLA in healthy donors. Regarding the study as a whole: Later genetic work tied a missense DCLRE1C variant to beta-chain V and J trimming.

PCR amplification relied on 60 Vbeta primers (plus 13 Jbeta primers). Profiled with immunoSEQ multiplex PCR; TCRdb holds only in-frame clones, not every one. The data contain fewer than 250,000 clones, around 80% of them seen just once; the ten biggest clones take up 2.9%. V lost 2 bases to trimming and J lost 1 base, with 5 bases between them. The CDR3 contains 13 residues. Germline assignment: CDR1 LNHDA and CDR2 SQIVND (reference sequence). The genes are TRBV19 and TRBJ2-5, with D possibly TRBD2 on 5 matching bases. Sample: PBMCs. The TCR comes from a man aged 30 to 45 in good health and CMV-seronegative. CDR3 in amino acids: CASSIRGQETQYF. The CDR3 DNA reads TGTGCCAGTAGTATACGGGGCCAAGAGACCCAGTACTTC.